The rows below give T cell receptor beta chains drawn from one sample of a study of blood T cell repertoires in COVID-19. Libraries were prepared by immunoSEQ multiplex PCR; TCRdb keeps only in-frame clonotypes and omits some of them. The sample includes some 330,000 clones, about 87% of them seen just once. Material for sequencing was PBMCs or T cells enriched from blood (not recorded which). These receptors came from a man younger than 40 who had recovered from COVID-19. The CDR3 runs from the conserved cysteine through the conserved F or W. D genes are given only for firm matches. Expanded clones are given a class, and other clones once, few, many or no size at all.

v_call	clone_size	j_call	d_call	cdr3_aa	cdr3_nt
TRBV3-1/TRBV3-2	-	TRBJ2-1	-	CASSRRGSYNEQFF	TGTGCCAGCAGCCGTCGCGGTTCCTACAATGAGCAGTTCTTC
TRBV6-5	-	TRBJ2-6	-	CASSYEGPAGANVLTF	TGTGCCAGCAGTTACGAGGGTCCCGCTGGGGCCAACGTCCTGACTTTC
TRBV5-1	-	TRBJ2-1	-	CASSYTTSWNEQFF	TGCGCCAGCAGCTACACTACCTCTTGGAATGAGCAGTTCTTC
TRBV9	-	TRBJ1-3	-	CASSVDPHPGNTIYF	TGTGCCAGCAGCGTAGACCCACATCCTGGAAACACCATATATTTT
TRBV18	-	TRBJ1-1	-	CASSPANTEAFF	TGTGCCAGCTCACCGGCGAACACTGAAGCTTTCTTT
TRBV2	-	TRBJ2-7	TRBD2	CASSKTSGGYVSYEQYF	TGTGCCAGCAGTAAGACTAGCGGGGGATATGTATCCTACGAGCAGTACTTC
TRBV28	once	TRBJ1-5	-	CASRWGSNQPQHF	TGTGCCAGCAGATGGGGCAGCAATCAGCCCCAGCATTTT
TRBV19	once	TRBJ2-2	TRBD1	CASSARDRGNRELFF	TGTGCCAGTAGTGCCCGGGACAGGGGGAATCGGGAGCTGTTTTTT
TRBV6-5	-	TRBJ2-7	TRBD2	CATFGLAGGSYEQYF	TGTGCCACCTTCGGACTAGCGGGGGGCTCCTACGAGCAGTACTTC
TRBV9	-	TRBJ2-1	-	CASSPSPYNEQFF	TGTGCCAGCAGCCCGTCCCCTTACAATGAGCAGTTCTTC
TRBV15	-	TRBJ2-3	-	CATSRERDILTDTQYF	TGTGCCACCAGCAGAGAACGGGACATACTCACAGATACGCAGTATTTT
TRBV11-1	-	TRBJ2-4	-	CASSFSGGPKNIQYF	TGTGCCAGCAGTTTTTCAGGGGGGCCCAAAAACATTCAGTACTTC
TRBV7-2	-	TRBJ2-5	TRBD2	CASSLAPGTSGGAGQETQYF	TGTGCCAGCAGCTTAGCACCCGGGACTAGCGGGGGGGCAGGACAAGAGACCCAGTACTTC
TRBV20-1	-	TRBJ1-1	-	CSASGQREAFF	TGCAGTGCTAGTGGCCAGCGTGAAGCTTTCTTT
TRBV20-1	-	TRBJ2-7	-	CSANPLYEQYF	TGCAGTGCTAATCCCCTCTACGAGCAGTACTTC
TRBV7-9	-	TRBJ1-1	TRBD1	CASSLDRGTEAFF	TGTGCCAGCAGCTTGGACAGGGGGACTGAAGCTTTCTTT
TRBV11-3	-	TRBJ2-2	TRBD1	CASSSRTGATGELFF	TGTGCCAGCAGCTCTCGGACAGGGGCCACCGGGGAGCTGTTTTTT
TRBV5-1	-	TRBJ2-3	TRBD1	CASFPGTGWADTQYF	TGCGCCAGCTTCCCCGGGACAGGGTGGGCAGATACGCAGTATTTT
TRBV2	-	TRBJ1-3	-	CASSEARRRRERHSGNTIYF	TGTGCCAGCAGTGAAGCAAGAAGAAGGAGGGAACGCCACTCTGGAAACACCATATATTTT
TRBV19	-	TRBJ1-1	TRBD1	CASSTGTGAARTEAFF	TGTGCCAGTAGCACCGGGACAGGGGCTGCGCGGACTGAAGCTTTCTTT
TRBV2	-	TRBJ2-5	-	CASSEQSKTQYF	TGTGCCAGCAGTGAACAATCAAAAACCCAGTACTTC
TRBV29-1	-	TRBJ1-1	-	CSVEARVSEAFF	TGCAGCGTTGAAGCTAGAGTCTCTGAAGCTTTCTTT
TRBV11-1	-	TRBJ1-6	TRBD1	CASSQQGGTSPLHF	TGTGCCAGCAGCCAACAGGGGGGTACCTCACCCCTCCACTTT
TRBV6-5	few	TRBJ1-6	TRBD1	CASSAGTGPHSPLHF	TGTGCCAGCAGCGCCGGGACAGGGCCCCATTCACCCCTCCACTTT
TRBV18	-	TRBJ1-5	-	CASSPPGRQPQHF	TGTGCCAGCTCACCACCGGGGAGACAGCCCCAGCATTTT
TRBV10-2	-	TRBJ2-5	-	CASSESTGHFQETQYF	TGCGCCAGCAGTGAGTCGACGGGACATTTCCAAGAGACCCAGTACTTC
TRBV27	-	TRBJ1-6	-	CASSSSSNLGGSYNSPLHF	TGTGCCAGCAGTTCCTCCTCCAATCTAGGGGGCTCCTATAATTCACCCCTCCACTTT
TRBV5-1	once	TRBJ1-3	-	CASSYEGDMANTIYF	TGCGCCAGCAGCTATGAAGGGGATATGGCCAACACCATATATTTT
TRBV28	-	TRBJ1-1	TRBD1	CASSFNQGGNTEAFF	TGTGCCAGCAGTTTCAATCAGGGGGGGAACACTGAAGCTTTCTTT
TRBV19	-	TRBJ1-4	TRBD1	CARSRGTNEKLFF	TGTGCCAGGTCCAGGGGGACTAATGAAAAACTGTTTTTT
TRBV3-1/TRBV3-2	few	TRBJ1-1	-	CASSPRAGEAFF	TGTGCCAGCAGCCCCCGAGCGGGTGAAGCTTTCTTT
TRBV5-5	once	TRBJ1-5	-	CASSGLGGDQPQHF	TGTGCCAGCAGCGGACTCGGTGGCGATCAGCCCCAGCATTTT
TRBV6-5	once	TRBJ1-4	-	CASSSHTGANEKLFF	TGTGCCAGCAGTTCCCACACGGGGGCTAATGAAAAACTGTTTTTT
TRBV28	-	TRBJ2-7	TRBD2	CAAGRRGPLGYEQYF	TGTGCCGCCGGGAGGAGGGGCCCCCTAGGCTACGAGCAGTACTTC
TRBV24-1	-	TRBJ2-2	-	CATSDLTGELFF	TGTGCCACCAGTGACCTGACCGGGGAGCTGTTTTTT
TRBV7-9	-	TRBJ1-5	-	CASSLSGAVGQPQHF	TGTGCCAGCAGCCTCTCAGGGGCTGTCGGTCAGCCCCAGCATTTT
TRBV28	-	TRBJ1-2	TRBD1	CASRLYRGGNYGYTF	TGTGCCAGCAGACTTTACAGGGGTGGAAACTATGGCTACACCTTC
TRBV7-9	-	TRBJ2-5	-	CASSLVKTVSSRETQYF	TGTGCCAGCAGCTTAGTAAAGACTGTTAGCTCGCGAGAGACCCAGTACTTC
TRBV7-9	-	TRBJ2-1	TRBD2	CASSLTAGGHGEQFF	TGTGCCAGCAGCTTAACAGCGGGGGGCCACGGAGAGCAGTTCTTC
TRBV6-5	-	TRBJ2-7	TRBD1	CASRRDRVENEQYF	TGTGCCAGCAGGAGAGACAGGGTTGAGAACGAGCAGTACTTC
TRBV18	-	TRBJ1-5	TRBD1	CASSRDRGEPQHF	TGTGCCAGCTCACGAGACAGGGGTGAGCCCCAGCATTTT
TRBV19	-	TRBJ2-5	-	CASSSSREETQYF	TGTGCCAGTAGTAGCTCCAGGGAAGAGACCCAGTACTTC
TRBV7-9	-	TRBJ1-4	TRBD1	CASSVSGTANEKLFF	TGTGCCAGCAGCGTCTCCGGGACAGCAAATGAAAAACTGTTTTTT
TRBV30	-	TRBJ1-1	-	CAWFRGSAFF	TGTGCCTGGTTCCGGGGGAGCGCTTTCTTT
TRBV5-5	-	TRBJ2-7	-	CASSRAQGYSYEQYF	TGTGCCAGCAGTAGGGCTCAGGGGTACTCCTACGAGCAGTACTTC
TRBV5-5	-	TRBJ1-3	-	CASSLAAASGNTIYF	TGTGCCAGCAGCTTGGCCGCGGCTTCGGGGAACACCATATATTTT
TRBV4-1	once	TRBJ2-6	TRBD1	CASSQEGTGALLAGANVLTF	TGCGCCAGCAGCCAAGAAGGGACAGGGGCTCTTCTGGCTGGGGCCAACGTCCTGACTTTC
TRBV19	-	TRBJ2-7	TRBD1	CASSTLWDRVSEQYF	TGTGCCAGTAGTACCTTGTGGGACAGGGTGAGCGAGCAGTACTTC
TRBV25-1	-	TRBJ1-3	TRBD1	CAASPGQSSGNTIYF	TGTGCCGCATCCCCGGGACAGAGCTCTGGAAACACCATATATTTT